The rows below give T cell receptor beta chains drawn from one sample of a study of cytomegalovirus exposure and HLA in healthy donors. Sequencing used immunoSEQ multiplex PCR; TCRdb keeps in-frame clones, though not all of them. This sample carries tens of thousands of clones, over 90% of them seen once, and the ten largest clones take 4.5%. The sample comprised PBMCs. The receptors shown here come from a woman under 30 in good health and CMV-seropositive. Both conserved end residues are part of each CDR3. D genes are given only for firm matches. Clone size is given for some rows only: seen once, a few or many times, or a class if the clone is expanded.

clone_size: .
d_call: .
v_call: TRBV6-5
j_call: TRBJ1-2
cdr3_nt: TGTGCCAGCACCCGGTCGGGGGCTAACTATGGCTACACCTTC
cdr3_aa: CASTRSGANYGYTF

clone_size: .
d_call: .
v_call: TRBV7-2
j_call: TRBJ1-1
cdr3_nt: TGTGCCAGCAGCACTAGAGGCGGGGGGACTGAAGCTTTCTTT
cdr3_aa: CASSTRGGGTEAFF

clone_size: few
d_call: TRBD1
v_call: TRBV19
j_call: TRBJ1-4
cdr3_nt: TGTGCCAGTAGGGGACAGAGAACTAATGAAAAACTGTTTTTT
cdr3_aa: CASRGQRTNEKLFF

clone_size: .
d_call: .
v_call: TRBV9
j_call: TRBJ1-3
cdr3_nt: TGTGCCAGCACCCGGGGAGACTCTGGAAACACCATATATTTT
cdr3_aa: CASTRGDSGNTIYF

clone_size: .
d_call: .
v_call: TRBV6-8
j_call: TRBJ2-6
cdr3_nt: TGTGCCAGCAGTTACGGTTGGAGCTCTGGGGCCAACGTCCTGACTTTC
cdr3_aa: CASSYGWSSGANVLTF

clone_size: .
d_call: .
v_call: TRBV19
j_call: TRBJ1-1
cdr3_nt: TGTGCCAGTAGTATAGGCCAGACACAGAACACTGAAGCTTTCTTT
cdr3_aa: CASSIGQTQNTEAFF

clone_size: once
d_call: TRBD1
v_call: TRBV5-6
j_call: TRBJ2-7
cdr3_nt: TGTGCCAGTGAGCGGACAGGGTCCTACGAGCAGTACTTC
cdr3_aa: CASERTGSYEQYF

clone_size: .
d_call: .
v_call: TRBV9
j_call: TRBJ2-3
cdr3_nt: TGTGCCAGCAGCGTATATCCTAGCAGCGCAGATACGCAGTATTTT
cdr3_aa: CASSVYPSSADTQYF

clone_size: .
d_call: .
v_call: TRBV5-6
j_call: TRBJ2-1
cdr3_nt: TGTGCCAGCAAATCTTACGAGTCGAGAGAGCAGTTCTTC
cdr3_aa: CASKSYESREQFF

clone_size: .
d_call: TRBD2
v_call: TRBV7-2
j_call: TRBJ2-1
cdr3_nt: TGTGCCAGCAGCTCTCTCGGTTGGAGGGAGGGAGACAATGAGCAGTTCTTC
cdr3_aa: CASSSLGWREGDNEQFF

clone_size: .
d_call: .
v_call: TRBV4-3
j_call: TRBJ2-3
cdr3_nt: TGCGCCAGCAGCCAAGATTACACATACACAGATACGCAGTATTTT
cdr3_aa: CASSQDYTYTDTQYF

clone_size: once
d_call: .
v_call: TRBV6-4
j_call: TRBJ2-7
cdr3_nt: TGTGCCAGCAGAGAGACAGGACCCAACGAGCAGTACTTC
cdr3_aa: CASRETGPNEQYF

clone_size: .
d_call: TRBD2
v_call: TRBV28
j_call: TRBJ2-5
cdr3_nt: TGTGCCAGCAGTCTGAATCGACTTGGGGTAGCGGGATCCGCGGAGACCCAGTACTTC
cdr3_aa: CASSLNRLGVAGSAETQYF

clone_size: .
d_call: .
v_call: TRBV19
j_call: TRBJ2-7
cdr3_nt: TGTGCCAGTAGTATCGGGGAATCCTACGAGCAGTACTTC
cdr3_aa: CASSIGESYEQYF

clone_size: .
d_call: TRBD1
v_call: TRBV5-6
j_call: TRBJ2-7
cdr3_nt: TGTGCCAGCAGCTTAGGGCAGGGGGTTTACGAGCAGTACTTC
cdr3_aa: CASSLGQGVYEQYF

clone_size: .
d_call: .
v_call: TRBV18
j_call: TRBJ2-7
cdr3_nt: TGTGCCAGCTCACCAAGGGACAAGGCCGAGCAGTACTTC
cdr3_aa: CASSPRDKAEQYF

clone_size: .
d_call: .
v_call: TRBV7-9
j_call: TRBJ2-3
cdr3_nt: TGTGCCAGCAGCTTAATGGGACAAATTTACACAGATACGCAGTATTTT
cdr3_aa: CASSLMGQIYTDTQYF

clone_size: .
d_call: TRBD1
v_call: TRBV7-9
j_call: TRBJ1-2
cdr3_nt: TGTGCCAGCAGCTTAGTAGGGACAGGATGGAACTATGGCTACACCTTC
cdr3_aa: CASSLVGTGWNYGYTF

clone_size: .
d_call: TRBD1
v_call: TRBV4-3
j_call: TRBJ1-1
cdr3_nt: TGCGCCAGCAGCCTCTGGACAGGGGGGATGAACACTGAAGCTTTCTTT
cdr3_aa: CASSLWTGGMNTEAFF

clone_size: .
d_call: TRBD1
v_call: TRBV12-5
j_call: TRBJ2-1
cdr3_nt: TGTGCTAGTGGTTTTAGGACAGGGGGCCCGGATGAGCAGTTCTTC
cdr3_aa: CASGFRTGGPDEQFF